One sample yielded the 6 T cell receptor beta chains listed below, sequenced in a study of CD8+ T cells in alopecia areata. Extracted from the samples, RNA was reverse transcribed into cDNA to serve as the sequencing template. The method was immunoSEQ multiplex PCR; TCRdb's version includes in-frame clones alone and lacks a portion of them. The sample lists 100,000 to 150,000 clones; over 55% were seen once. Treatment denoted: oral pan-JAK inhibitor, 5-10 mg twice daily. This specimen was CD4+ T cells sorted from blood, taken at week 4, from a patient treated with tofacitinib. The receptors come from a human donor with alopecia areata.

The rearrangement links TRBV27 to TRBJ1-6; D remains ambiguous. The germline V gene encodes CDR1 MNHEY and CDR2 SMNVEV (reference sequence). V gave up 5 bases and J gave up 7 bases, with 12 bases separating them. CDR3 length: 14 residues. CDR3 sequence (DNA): TGTGCCAGCAGTCTCGGCGTAACCAATTCACCCCTCCACTTT. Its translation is CASSLGVTNSPLHF.

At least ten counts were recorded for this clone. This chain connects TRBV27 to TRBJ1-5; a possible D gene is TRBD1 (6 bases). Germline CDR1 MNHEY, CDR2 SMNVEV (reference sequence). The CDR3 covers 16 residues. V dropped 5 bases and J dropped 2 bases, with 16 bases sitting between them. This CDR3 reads CASSQRGTDGNQPQHF. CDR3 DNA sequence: TGTGCCAGCAGTCAAAGGGGGACCGATGGCAATCAGCCCCAGCATTTT.

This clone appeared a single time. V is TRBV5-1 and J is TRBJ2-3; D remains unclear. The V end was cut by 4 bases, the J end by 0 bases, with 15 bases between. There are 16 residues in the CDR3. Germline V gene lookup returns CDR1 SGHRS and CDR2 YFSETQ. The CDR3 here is CASSAWVGPSTDTQYF. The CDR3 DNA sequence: TGCGCCAGCAGCGCCTGGGTTGGCCCGAGCACAGATACGCAGTATTTT.

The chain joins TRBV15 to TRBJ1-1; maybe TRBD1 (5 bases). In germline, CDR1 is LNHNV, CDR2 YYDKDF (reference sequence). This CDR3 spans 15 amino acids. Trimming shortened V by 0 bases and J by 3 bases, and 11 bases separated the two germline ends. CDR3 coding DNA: TGTGCCACCAGCAGAGATTGGGGAGGGGACACTGAAGCTTTCTTT. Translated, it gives CATSRDWGGDTEAFF.

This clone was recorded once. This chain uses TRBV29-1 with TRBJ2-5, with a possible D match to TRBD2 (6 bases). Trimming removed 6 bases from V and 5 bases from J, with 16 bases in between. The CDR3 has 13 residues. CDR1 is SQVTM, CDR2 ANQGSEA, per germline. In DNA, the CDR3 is TGCAGCGTGCAAGCGGGTTCCCATGAGACCCAGTACTTC. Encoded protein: CSVQAGSHETQYF.

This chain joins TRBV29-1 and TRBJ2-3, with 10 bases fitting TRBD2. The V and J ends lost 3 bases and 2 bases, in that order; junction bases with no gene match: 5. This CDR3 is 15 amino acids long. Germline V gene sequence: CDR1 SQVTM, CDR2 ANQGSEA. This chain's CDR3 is CSVDLLAGDTDTQYF. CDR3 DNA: TGCAGCGTTGATTTGCTAGCGGGAGACACAGATACGCAGTATTTT.